Listed below are T cell receptor beta chains from one sample, sequenced in a study of blood T cell repertoires in COVID-19. TCRdb keeps only in-frame clones here, not all; method: immunoSEQ multiplex PCR. The sample gives around 260,000 clones, around 90% of which show up once; about 0.7% is in the top ten. The sequencing sample was made of peripheral blood. Receptors originate from a human donor in a cohort sampled during active COVID-19. CDR3s include the opening cysteine and the closing phenylalanine or tryptophan. D genes are given only for firm matches. The size entry is marked missing in some rows and otherwise reads once, few, many or a size class.

TRBV29-1	TRBD1	TRBJ1-2	NA	CSAGQGDGYTF	TGCAGCGCCGGACAGGGGGATGGCTACACCTTC
TRBV3-1/TRBV3-2	TRBD1	TRBJ1-1	few	CASSQRTGNTEAFF	TGTGCCAGCAGCCAACGGACAGGGAACACTGAAGCTTTCTTT
TRBV3-1/TRBV3-2	TRBD2	TRBJ2-3	NA	CASSQGLAGNTDTQYF	TGTGCCAGCAGCCAAGGGCTAGCGGGGAACACAGATACGCAGTATTTT
TRBV12-3/TRBV12-4	NA	TRBJ1-1	NA	CASSLLIQEAFF	TGTGCCAGCAGTTTACTGATTCAAGAGGCTTTCTTT
TRBV6-1	NA	TRBJ2-7	NA	CASSDVAYEQYF	TGTGCCAGCAGTGATGTGGCTTACGAGCAGTACTTC
TRBV27	TRBD2	TRBJ2-7	NA	CASSPTSGSYEQYF	TGTGCCAGCAGTCCTACTAGCGGAAGCTACGAGCAGTACTTC
TRBV20-1	TRBD1	TRBJ1-1	NA	CSASQGADTEAFF	TGCAGTGCTAGTCAGGGGGCGGACACTGAAGCTTTCTTT
TRBV19	NA	TRBJ2-5	NA	CASSIGGFETQYF	TGTGCCAGTAGTATAGGAGGGTTTGAGACCCAGTACTTC
TRBV5-6	NA	TRBJ2-7	NA	CASSLALDRYEQYF	TGTGCCAGCAGCTTGGCCCTTGACAGGTACGAGCAGTACTTC
TRBV28	NA	TRBJ2-7	NA	CASSSIGGPPYEQYF	TGTGCCAGCAGTTCAATCGGGGGGCCGCCCTACGAGCAGTACTTC
TRBV6-5	TRBD1	TRBJ2-7	NA	CASSLTGVVYEQYF	TGTGCCAGCAGTTTGACAGGGGTTGTGTACGAGCAGTACTTC
TRBV2	TRBD2	TRBJ2-7	NA	CASSETSGGYEQYF	TGTGCCAGCAGTGAGACTAGCGGGGGCTACGAGCAGTACTTC
TRBV7-2	TRBD2	TRBJ2-3	NA	CASSFPSGRALDTDTQYF	TGTGCCAGCAGCTTTCCTAGCGGGAGGGCCCTCGACACAGATACGCAGTATTTT
TRBV14	NA	TRBJ2-7	NA	CASSQDSLAGTYEQYF	TGTGCCAGCAGCCAGGACTCGCTGGCAGGCACCTACGAGCAGTACTTC
TRBV3-1/TRBV3-2	TRBD1	TRBJ1-2	NA	CASSRPGGLGPSGYTF	TGTGCCAGCAGCCGTCCAGGGGGTCTCGGCCCCTCTGGCTACACCTTC
TRBV27	NA	TRBJ2-7	NA	CASSLRGYEQYF	TGTGCCAGCAGTTTAAGGGGGTACGAGCAGTACTTC
TRBV9	NA	TRBJ2-7	few	CASSPHGDEQYF	TGTGCCAGCAGCCCCCACGGGGACGAGCAGTACTTC
TRBV5-6	NA	TRBJ2-7	NA	CASSPDRDYEQYF	TGTGCCAGCAGCCCTGACAGAGACTACGAGCAGTACTTC
TRBV2	NA	TRBJ2-6	NA	CASMLREGANVLTF	TGTGCCAGCATGCTCAGGGAAGGGGCCAACGTCCTGACTTTC
TRBV6-2/TRBV6-3	NA	TRBJ1-1	NA	CASSYSSRATEAFF	TGTGCCAGCAGTTACTCGTCCAGGGCCACTGAAGCTTTCTTT
TRBV7-9	TRBD1	TRBJ1-2	NA	CASSITGGQGYTF	TGTGCCAGCAGTATAACAGGGGGCCAGGGCTACACCTTC
TRBV5-6	TRBD1	TRBJ2-7	NA	CASSLGQGSYEQYF	TGTGCCAGCAGCTTGGGACAGGGGTCGTACGAGCAGTACTTC
TRBV10-3	NA	TRBJ1-1	NA	CAISESVSGSNTEAFF	TGTGCCATCAGTGAAAGTGTTTCGGGGTCGAACACTGAAGCTTTCTTT
TRBV11-2	NA	TRBJ2-7	medium-sized	CASSLDRGWGGLSSYEQYF	TGTGCCAGCAGCTTAGATCGAGGGTGGGGGGGCCTTAGCTCCTACGAGCAGTACTTC
TRBV7-3	NA	TRBJ2-7	once	CASSSGGIGFEQYF	TGTGCCAGCAGCTCAGGGGGGATAGGTTTCGAGCAGTACTTC
TRBV6-5	TRBD2	TRBJ2-7	few	CATSVLAGEQYF	TGTGCCACTTCGGTACTAGCGGGAGAGCAGTACTTC
TRBV27	NA	TRBJ1-5	NA	CASGPGQHPNQPQHF	TGTGCCAGCGGCCCCGGACAGCATCCGAATCAGCCCCAGCATTTT
TRBV7-9	TRBD2	TRBJ2-7	once	CASSFGLAGSSLSYEQYF	TGTGCCAGCAGCTTTGGACTAGCGGGGTCTTCACTTTCCTACGAGCAGTACTTC